This passage covers 3 T cell receptor beta chains from one sample sequenced in a study of cytomegalovirus exposure and HLA in healthy donors. The PCR had 60 Vbeta and 13 Jbeta primers. The protocol was immunoSEQ multiplex PCR, while the TCRdb copy is restricted to in-frame clones and leaves out a portion. Of roughly 150,000 clones detected, 80% appear once; the ten largest clones hold around 4.8%. Sequencing was done on a sample of PBMCs. The receptors stem from a man aged 25 to 40 in good health.

This clone was seen just once. The rearrangement joins TRBV19 to TRBJ1-2, with D uncertain. The ends were cut back, 5 bases at V and 4 bases at J, with 20 bases in the middle. CDR3 length: 16 amino acids. In germline, CDR1 is LNHDA, CDR2 SQIVND (reference sequence). The CDR3 DNA is TGTGCCAGTAGTTTCCCCCGCGGGCAGCGGAGCTATGGCTACACCTTC. Amino acid sequence: CASSFPRGQRSYGYTF.

The rearrangement uses TRBV11-3 and TRBJ2-7; D may be TRBD2 (5 bases). V was trimmed by 4 bases and J by 7 bases, leaving 8 bases between them. The CDR3 extends over 11 amino acids. Germline V CDR1 and CDR2: SGHNT, YENEEA. The CDR3 region is CASSSTGEQYF. The CDR3 DNA is TGTGCCAGCAGCTCAACGGGGGAGCAGTACTTC.

In regard to this clone: One end of the junction fails to match germline, which may point to a read error. This sequence joins TRBV20-1 and TRBJ1-1; D is undetermined. The length of the CDR3 is 11 residues. CDR1 and CDR2 (germline): DFQATT, SNEGSKA (reference sequence). CDR3 amino acids: CSAAGGWPPGF. The CDR3 DNA sequence: TGCAGTGCTGCGGGCGGATGGCCCCCAGGCTTT.